The sequence of this T cell receptor (beta chain) was determined in a study of OX40 agonist ivuxolimab in advanced cancers. At the level of the study: Three patients got partial responses; one had hepatocellular carcinoma and two had cutaneous melanoma.

The CDR3 totals 12 residues. Germline V lookup: CDR1 MNHEY, CDR2 SMNVEV (reference sequence). Trimming removed 8 bases at V and 2 bases at J, with 9 bases between. The repertoire was sequenced with immunoSEQ multiplex PCR; TCRdb's copy has only in-frame clones and lacks some. Of approximately 20,000 clones in the sample, about 89% were seen once. The TCR originated in an adult with an advanced solid tumor such as melanoma, head and neck, liver or kidney cancer. Sequenced here: CD4+ or CD8+ T cells sorted from blood, sampled in a trial of the OX40 agonist ivuxolimab. The chain links TRBV27 to TRBJ1-2; TRBD1 might be the D (5 bases). The CDR3 sequence: CASLDINYGYTF. The CDR3 nucleotides are TGTGCCAGCTTGGACATAAACTATGGCTACACCTTC.